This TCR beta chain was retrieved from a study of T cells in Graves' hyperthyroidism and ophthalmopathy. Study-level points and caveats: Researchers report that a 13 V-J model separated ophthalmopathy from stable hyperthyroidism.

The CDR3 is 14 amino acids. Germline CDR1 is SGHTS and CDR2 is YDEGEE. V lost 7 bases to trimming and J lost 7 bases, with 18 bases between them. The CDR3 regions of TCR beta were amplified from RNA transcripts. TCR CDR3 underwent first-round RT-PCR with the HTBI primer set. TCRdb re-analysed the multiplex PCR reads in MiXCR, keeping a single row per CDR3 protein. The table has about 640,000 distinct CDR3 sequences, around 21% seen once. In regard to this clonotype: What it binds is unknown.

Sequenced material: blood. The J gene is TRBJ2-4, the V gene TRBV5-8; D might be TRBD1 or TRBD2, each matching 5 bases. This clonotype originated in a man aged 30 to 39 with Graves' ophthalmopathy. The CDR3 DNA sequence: TGTGCCAGCGCGCGCTCGGGGACCGTCAACATTCAGTACTTC. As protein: CASARSGTVNIQYF.